This TCR beta chain stems from a study of blood T cell repertoires in COVID-19. TCRdb's copy holds only in-frame clones and misses some; the assay was immunoSEQ multiplex PCR. The sample comprises 100,000 to 150,000 clones, approximately 88% of which are singletons, and approximately 1.5% rests with the top ten. CDR3 size: 14 residues. Germline-derived CDR1 and CDR2 are MNHEY and SMNVEV (reference sequence). Trimming removed 8 bases from V and 7 bases from J, with 18 bases in between. The receptor was isolated from a man aged 60-69 years with acute or convalescent COVID-19. Source material: peripheral blood. This chain uses TRBV27 with TRBJ1-5; D is possibly TRBD1 (6 bases). CDR3: CASGPTGPRQPQHF. CDR3 DNA: TGTGCCAGCGGCCCCACAGGGCCAAGGCAGCCCCAGCATTTT.